This TCR beta chain was sequenced for a study of cytomegalovirus exposure and HLA in healthy donors. Study-wide points: Most TCR sequences were uncommon, yet certain public TCRs appeared in many donors.

The CDR3 has 13 residues. Trimming stripped 0 bases from V and 7 bases from J, with 9 bases between. Germline CDR1 is WNHNN and CDR2 is SYGVQD (reference sequence). To note about this clone: As yet, its antigen is unknown.

Primers: 60 Vbeta forward and 13 Jbeta reverse. Libraries were prepared by immunoSEQ multiplex PCR; TCRdb keeps only in-frame clonotypes and omits some of them. The sample has roughly 180,000 clones, more than 65% seen once. Sample: PBMCs. This sequence was found in a woman aged 30 to 39 in good health and CMV-seropositive. The J gene is TRBJ1-2, the V gene TRBV10-1, with no clear D. The CDR3 region is CASSESAAGGYTF. CDR3 sequence (DNA): TGCGCCAGCAGTGAGTCAGCGGCGGGTGGCTACACCTTC.